This T cell receptor (beta chain) appears in the sequencing data of a study of shared clonotypes between healthy human individuals. Whole-study context: Researchers assigned three CD4 naive, three CD4 memory, two CD8 naive and one CD8 memory plate to each donor. Findings and limits, study-wide: Apart from blood, nothing was sampled; tissue repertoires likely differ. It was observed that roughly 5% of naive CD4 clonotypes were shared across a handful of donors. The study found lower generation probabilities in non-shared clonotypes than in those shared by all four donors.

Sequencing was performed with immunoSEQ multiplex PCR; in TCRdb, only in-frame clones are kept and a portion is missing. The sample records some 2,000,000 clones, approximately 94% being singletons. Points on this clone: Its antigen is unknown. Additional DNA sequences in this sample encode the identical CDR3.

Trimming removed 4 bases from V and 2 bases from J; junction bases left unmatched: 3. This CDR3 has 14 amino acids. Looked up from germline, CDR1 is MNHNS and CDR2 is SASEGT. Sequenced sample: naive CD4+ T cells sorted from blood. Subset denoted: CD45RA+ positively selected. The chain couples TRBV6-1 to TRBJ2-7, with 9 bases fitting TRBD1. This receptor was identified in a man between 18 and 29 years old in good health. CDR3 residues: CASSGRQGAYEQYF. DNA for the CDR3: TGTGCCAGCAGTGGCAGACAGGGGGCCTACGAGCAGTACTTC.